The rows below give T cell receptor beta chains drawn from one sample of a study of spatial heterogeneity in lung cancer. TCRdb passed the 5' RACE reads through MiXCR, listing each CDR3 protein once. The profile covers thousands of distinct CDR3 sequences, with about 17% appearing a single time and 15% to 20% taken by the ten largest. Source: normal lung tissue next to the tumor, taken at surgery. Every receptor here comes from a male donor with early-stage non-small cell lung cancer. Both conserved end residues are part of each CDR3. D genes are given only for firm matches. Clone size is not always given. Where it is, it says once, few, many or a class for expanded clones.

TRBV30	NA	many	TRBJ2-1	TGTGCCCGATCCCTGGGCAATGAGCAGTTCTTC	CARSLGNEQFF
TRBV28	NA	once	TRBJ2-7	TGTGCCAGCGAGGGGTCTGTGTACGAGCAGTACTTC	CASEGSVYEQYF
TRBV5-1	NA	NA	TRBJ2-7	TGCGCCAGCAGCCCCTCCACGGATCCCTACGAGCAGTACTTC	CASSPSTDPYEQYF
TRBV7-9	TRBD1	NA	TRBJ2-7	TGTGCCAGCAGCTTAGGAGGACAGGGGCCCCACGAGCAGTACTTC	CASSLGGQGPHEQYF
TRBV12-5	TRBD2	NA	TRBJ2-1	TGTGCTAGTGGTTTCTTTGCGGGGGGATCCTCCTACAATGAGCAGTTCTTC	CASGFFAGGSSYNEQFF
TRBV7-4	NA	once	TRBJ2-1	TGTGCCAGTTCAGGACAGTCCTACAATGAGCAGTTCTTC	CASSGQSYNEQFF
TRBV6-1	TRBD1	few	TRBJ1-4	TGTGCCAGCAGCTCCTCCGGGACAGCTAATGAAAAACTGTTTTTT	CASSSSGTANEKLFF
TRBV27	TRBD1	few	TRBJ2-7	TGTGCCAGCAGGCCTGGGGACAGGGTCAGCGAGCAGTACTTC	CASRPGDRVSEQYF
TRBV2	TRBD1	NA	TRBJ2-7	TGTGCCAGCAGTGGGGACAGGGTTTACGAGCAGTACTTC	CASSGDRVYEQYF
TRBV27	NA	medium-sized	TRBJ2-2	TGTGCCAGCAGACCAGGCCAGGCGCGGGCCGGGGAGCTGTTTTTT	CASRPGQARAGELFF
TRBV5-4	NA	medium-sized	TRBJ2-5	TGTGCCAGCAGCTTGGGGGGCGGTAAGACCCAGTACTTC	CASSLGGGKTQYF
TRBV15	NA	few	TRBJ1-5	TGTGCCACCCGATCTGGGGGGAATCAGCCCCAGCATTTT	CATRSGGNQPQHF
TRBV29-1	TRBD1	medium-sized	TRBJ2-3	TGCAGCGTTGAAGCTTACCTCAGGGGGTCTACGCAGTATTTT	CSVEAYLRGSTQYF
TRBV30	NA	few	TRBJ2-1	TGTGCCTGGGAGAGACGGGGCAATGAGCAGTTCTTC	CAWERRGNEQFF
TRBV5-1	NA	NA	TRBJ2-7	TGCGCCAGCGGCTTGGCGCAGGGGCCCCACGAGCAGTACTTC	CASGLAQGPHEQYF
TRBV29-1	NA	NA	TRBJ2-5	TGCAGCGTTATTCCAAAGGGAGAGACCCAGTACTTC	CSVIPKGETQYF
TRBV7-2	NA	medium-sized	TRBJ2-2	TGTGCCAGCAGCCCGGAATGGGCCCGAGTCTACACCGGGGAGCTGTTTTTT	CASSPEWARVYTGELFF
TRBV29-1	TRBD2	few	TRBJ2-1	TGCAGCGTTGAGGGGGGGGATGAGCAGTTCTTC	CSVEGGDEQFF
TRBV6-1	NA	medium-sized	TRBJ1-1	TGTGCCAGCGGGTTAGAGGGGAACACTGAAGCTTTCTTT	CASGLEGNTEAFF
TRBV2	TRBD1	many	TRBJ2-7	TGTGCCAGCAGTGCTCCGGGACAGGGCCCCGGGAGCTCCTACGAGCAGTACTTC	CASSAPGQGPGSSYEQYF
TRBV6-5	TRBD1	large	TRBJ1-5	TGTGCCAGCAGTTCCGGACAGGGGGGCCATCAGCCCCAGCATTTT	CASSSGQGGHQPQHF
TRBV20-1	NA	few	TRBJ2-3	TGCAGTGCTAGAGCGTCGGGGAATACGCAGTATTTT	CSARASGNTQYF
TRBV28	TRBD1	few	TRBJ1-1	TGTGCCAGCCTTCGAGACAGGGCCTACACTGAAGCTTTCTTT	CASLRDRAYTEAFF
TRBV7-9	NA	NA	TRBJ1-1	TGTGCCAGCGGCCCGATGGGACGGAGCATGAACACTGAAGCTTTCTTT	CASGPMGRSMNTEAFF
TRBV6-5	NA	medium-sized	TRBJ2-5	TGTGCCAGCAGCCCTACCCCGGGGAGCGGCGCGACCCAGTACTTC	CASSPTPGSGATQYF
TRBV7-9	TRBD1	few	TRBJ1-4	TGTGCCAGCAGCTCGGGACAGGGGCCTAATGAAAAACTGTTTTTT	CASSSGQGPNEKLFF